This T cell receptor beta chain was observed in a study of blood T cell repertoires in COVID-19. Study-wide background: PBMCs, B-cell-depleted T cells, or T cells provided the cDNA or gDNA that made up the material.

Per germline, CDR1 LNHNV and CDR2 YYDKDF (reference sequence). Trimming shortened V by 8 bases and J by 1 base, and 15 bases separated the two germline ends. The length of the CDR3 is 15 residues. TCRdb's table, derived via immunoSEQ multiplex PCR, lists solely in-frame clones and lacks some. The sample lists under 300,000 clones; about nine tenths were seen once. Material: peripheral blood. This receptor was taken from a man between 25 and 39 years old with COVID-19, enrolled during active disease. V is TRBV15 and J is TRBJ2-1; D possibly corresponds to TRBD1 (6 bases). CDR3 DNA sequence: TGTGCCACCGGTTTAACAGGGATTTCCTACAATGAGCAGTTCTTC. Translation gives CATGLTGISYNEQFF.